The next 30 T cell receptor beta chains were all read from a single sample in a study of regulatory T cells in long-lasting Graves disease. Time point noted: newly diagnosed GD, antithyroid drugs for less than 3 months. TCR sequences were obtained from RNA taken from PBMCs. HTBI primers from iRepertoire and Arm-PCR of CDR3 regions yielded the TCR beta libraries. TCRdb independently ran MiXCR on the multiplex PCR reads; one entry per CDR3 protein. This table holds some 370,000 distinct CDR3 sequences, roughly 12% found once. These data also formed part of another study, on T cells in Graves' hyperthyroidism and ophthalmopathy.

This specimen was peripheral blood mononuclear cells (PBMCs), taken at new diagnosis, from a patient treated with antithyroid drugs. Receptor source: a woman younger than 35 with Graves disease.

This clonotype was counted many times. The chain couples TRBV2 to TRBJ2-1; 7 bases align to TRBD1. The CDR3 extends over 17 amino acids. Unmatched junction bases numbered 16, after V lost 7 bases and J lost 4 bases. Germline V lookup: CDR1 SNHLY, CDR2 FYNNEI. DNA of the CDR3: TGTGCCAGCATTCCCCGCCGTGGGACAGCAAAGTACAATGAGCAGTTCTTC. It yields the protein CASIPRRGTAKYNEQFF.

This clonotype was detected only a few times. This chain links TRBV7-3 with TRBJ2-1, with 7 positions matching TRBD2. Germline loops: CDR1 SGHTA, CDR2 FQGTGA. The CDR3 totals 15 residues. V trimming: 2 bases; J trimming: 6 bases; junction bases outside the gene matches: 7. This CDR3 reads CASSLYSRGGNEQFF. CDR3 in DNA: TGTGCCAGCAGCTTATATAGTCGCGGGGGCAATGAGCAGTTCTTC.

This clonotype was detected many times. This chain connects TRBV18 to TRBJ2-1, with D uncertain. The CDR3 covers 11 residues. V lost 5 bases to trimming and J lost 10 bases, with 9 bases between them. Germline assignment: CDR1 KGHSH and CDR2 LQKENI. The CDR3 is CASSTFVEQFF. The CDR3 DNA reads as TGTGCCAGCTCAACTTTCGTAGAGCAGTTCTTC.

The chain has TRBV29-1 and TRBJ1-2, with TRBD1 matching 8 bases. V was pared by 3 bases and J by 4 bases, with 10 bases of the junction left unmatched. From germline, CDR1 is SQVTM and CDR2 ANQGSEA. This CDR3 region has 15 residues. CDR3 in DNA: TGCAGCGTTGATTTTATGGGACAGGACTTCTATGGCTACACCTTC. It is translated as CSVDFMGQDFYGYTF.

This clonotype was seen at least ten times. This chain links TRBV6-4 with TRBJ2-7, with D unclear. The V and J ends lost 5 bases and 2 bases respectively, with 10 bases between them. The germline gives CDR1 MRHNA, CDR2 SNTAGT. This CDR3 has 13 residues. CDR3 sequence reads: CASSKIQTYEQYV. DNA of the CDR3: TGTGCCAGCAGTAAAATACAAACCTACGAGCAGTACGTC.

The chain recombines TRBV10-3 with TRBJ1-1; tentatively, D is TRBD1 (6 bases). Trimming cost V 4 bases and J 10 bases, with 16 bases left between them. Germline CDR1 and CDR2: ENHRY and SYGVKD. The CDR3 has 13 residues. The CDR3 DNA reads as TGTGCCATCAGTGGGGGGGGGCAGGGTCGAGCTTTCTTT. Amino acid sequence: CAISGGGQGRAFF.

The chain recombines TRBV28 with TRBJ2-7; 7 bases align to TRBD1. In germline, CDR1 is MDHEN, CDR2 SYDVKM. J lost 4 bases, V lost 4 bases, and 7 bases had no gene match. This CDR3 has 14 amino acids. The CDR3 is CASSSDGTAYEQYF. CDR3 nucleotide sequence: TGTGCCAGCAGTTCGGACGGGACAGCTTACGAGCAGTACTTC.

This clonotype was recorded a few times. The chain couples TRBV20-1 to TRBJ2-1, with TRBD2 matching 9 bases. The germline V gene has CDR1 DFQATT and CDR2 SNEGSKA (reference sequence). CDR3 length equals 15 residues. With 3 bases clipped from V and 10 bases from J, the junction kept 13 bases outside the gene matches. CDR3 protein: CSASPPGGGAGEQFF. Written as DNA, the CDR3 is TGCAGTGCTAGTCCCCCCGGCGGGGGGGCTGGAGAGCAGTTCTTC.

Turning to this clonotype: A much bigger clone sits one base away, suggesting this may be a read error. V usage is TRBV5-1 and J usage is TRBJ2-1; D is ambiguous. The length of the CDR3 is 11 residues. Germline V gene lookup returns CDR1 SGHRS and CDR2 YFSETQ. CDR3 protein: CAGSLGVEQFF. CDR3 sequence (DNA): TGCGCCGGCAGCTTGGGTGTTGAGCAGTTCTTC.

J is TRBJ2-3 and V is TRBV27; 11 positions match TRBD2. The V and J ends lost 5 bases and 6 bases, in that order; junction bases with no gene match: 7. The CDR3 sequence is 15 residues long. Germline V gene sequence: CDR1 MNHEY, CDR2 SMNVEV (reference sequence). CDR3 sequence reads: CASSPRLAGRDTQYF. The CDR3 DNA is TGTGCCAGCAGTCCCAGACTAGCGGGGAGGGATACGCAGTATTTT.

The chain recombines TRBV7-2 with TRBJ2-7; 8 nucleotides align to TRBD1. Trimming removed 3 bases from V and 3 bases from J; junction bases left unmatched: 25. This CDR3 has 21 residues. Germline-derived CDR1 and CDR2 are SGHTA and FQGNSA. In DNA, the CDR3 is TGTGCCAGCAGCTTGGCCAGGGGGCTCCAATCCGGTCGGGGGACCTACTACGAGCAGTACGTC. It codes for CASSLARGLQSGRGTYYEQYV.

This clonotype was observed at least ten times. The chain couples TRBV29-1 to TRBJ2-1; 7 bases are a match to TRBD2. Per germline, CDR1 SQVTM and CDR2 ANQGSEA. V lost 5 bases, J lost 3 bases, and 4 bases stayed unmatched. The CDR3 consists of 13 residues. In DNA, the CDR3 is TGCAGCGTTCTGACTAGCTACTACAATGAGCAGTTCTTC. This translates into CSVLTSYYNEQFF.

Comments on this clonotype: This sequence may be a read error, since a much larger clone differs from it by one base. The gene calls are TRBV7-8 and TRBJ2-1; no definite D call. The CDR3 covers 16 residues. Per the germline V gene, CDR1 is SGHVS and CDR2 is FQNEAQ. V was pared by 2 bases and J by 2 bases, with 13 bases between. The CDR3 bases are TGTGCCAGCAGCTTACACGTGGGTGACGCCTACAATGAGCAGTTCTTC. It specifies CASSLHVGDAYNEQFF.

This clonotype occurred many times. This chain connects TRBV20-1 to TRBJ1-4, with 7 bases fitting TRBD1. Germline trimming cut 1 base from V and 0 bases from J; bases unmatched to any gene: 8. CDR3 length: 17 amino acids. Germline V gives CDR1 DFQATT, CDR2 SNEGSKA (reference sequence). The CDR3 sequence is CSARAPGQYATNEKLFF. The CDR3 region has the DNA TGCAGTGCTAGAGCTCCGGGACAGTATGCAACTAATGAAAAACTGTTTTTT.

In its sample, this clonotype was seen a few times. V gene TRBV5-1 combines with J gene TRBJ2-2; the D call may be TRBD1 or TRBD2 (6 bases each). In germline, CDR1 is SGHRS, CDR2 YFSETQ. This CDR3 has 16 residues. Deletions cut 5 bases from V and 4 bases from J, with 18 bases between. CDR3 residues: CASRGGHGESTGELFF. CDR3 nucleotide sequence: TGCGCCAGCAGGGGGGGACATGGAGAGAGCACCGGGGAGCTGTTTTTT.

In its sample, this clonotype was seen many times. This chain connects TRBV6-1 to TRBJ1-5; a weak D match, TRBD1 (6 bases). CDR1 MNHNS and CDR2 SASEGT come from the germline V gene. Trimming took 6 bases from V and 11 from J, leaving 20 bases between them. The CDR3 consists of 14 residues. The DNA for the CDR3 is TGTGCCAGCAGCCAGACAGGCACGGATCGGTCCCAGCATTTT. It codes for CASSQTGTDRSQHF.

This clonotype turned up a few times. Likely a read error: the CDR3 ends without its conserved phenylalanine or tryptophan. CDR3 coding DNA: TGTGCCACCAGTGATGGGTATGGAGATACGCAGTATATT. As protein: CATSDGYGDTQYI. The rearrangement uses TRBV24-1 and TRBJ2-3; D call uncertain. Germline V gene sequence: CDR1 KGHDR, CDR2 SFDVKD. Trimming took off 3 bases at V and 5 bases at J, with 8 bases between the two ends. This CDR3 has 13 residues.

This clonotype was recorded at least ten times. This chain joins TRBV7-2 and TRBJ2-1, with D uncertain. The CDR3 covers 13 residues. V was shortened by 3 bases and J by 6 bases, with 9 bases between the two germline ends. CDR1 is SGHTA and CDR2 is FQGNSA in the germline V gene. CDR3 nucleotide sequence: TGTGCCAGCAGCTTCCGACCTATCAATGAGCAGTTCTTC. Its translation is CASSFRPINEQFF. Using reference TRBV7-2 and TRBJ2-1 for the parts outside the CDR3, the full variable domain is GAGVSQSPSNKVTEKGKDVELRCDPISGHTALYWYRQSLGQGLEFLIYFQGNSAPDKSGLPSDRFSAERTGGSVSTLTIQRTQQEDSAVYLCASSFRPINEQFFGPGTRLTVL.

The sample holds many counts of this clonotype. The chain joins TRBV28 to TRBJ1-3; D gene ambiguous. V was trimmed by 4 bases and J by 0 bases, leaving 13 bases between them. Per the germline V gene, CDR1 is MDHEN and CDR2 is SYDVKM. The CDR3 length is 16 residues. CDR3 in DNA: TGTGCCAGCAGTTCCCTGTATAAGATCTCTGGAAACACCATATATTTT. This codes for CASSSLYKISGNTIYF.

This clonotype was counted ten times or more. CDR3 sequence: CATTGGAGPEAFF. CDR3 DNA: TGTGCCACCACCGGCGGCGCAGGCCCTGAAGCTTTCTTT. This chain connects TRBV15 to TRBJ1-1; D is unresolved. Trimming pared 7 bases from V and 6 bases from J, leaving 15 bases between. Per germline, CDR1 LNHNV and CDR2 YYDKDF (reference sequence). The CDR3 runs 13 residues.

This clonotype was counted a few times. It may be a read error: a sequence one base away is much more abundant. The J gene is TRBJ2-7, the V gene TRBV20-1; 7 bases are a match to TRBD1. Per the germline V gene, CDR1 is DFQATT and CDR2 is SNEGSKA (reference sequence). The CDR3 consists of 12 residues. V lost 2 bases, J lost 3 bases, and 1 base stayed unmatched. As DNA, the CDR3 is TGCAGTGCTAGACGGGACAGCTACGAGCAGTACTTC. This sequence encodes CSARRDSYEQYF.

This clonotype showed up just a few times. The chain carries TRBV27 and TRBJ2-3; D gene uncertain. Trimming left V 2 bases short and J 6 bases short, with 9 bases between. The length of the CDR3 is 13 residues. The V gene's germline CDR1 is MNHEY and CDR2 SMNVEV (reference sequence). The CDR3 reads CASSLSSKDTQYF. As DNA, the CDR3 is TGTGCCAGCAGTTTAAGTTCTAAGGATACGCAGTATTTT.

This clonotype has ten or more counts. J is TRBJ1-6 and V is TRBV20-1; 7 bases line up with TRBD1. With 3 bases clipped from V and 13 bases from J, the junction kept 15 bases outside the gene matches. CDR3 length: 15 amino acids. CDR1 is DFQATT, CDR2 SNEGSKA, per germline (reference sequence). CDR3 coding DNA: TGCAGTGCTAGTCCCGACAGGGCAGGCCGAGAGCCCCTCCACTTT. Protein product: CSASPDRAGREPLHF.

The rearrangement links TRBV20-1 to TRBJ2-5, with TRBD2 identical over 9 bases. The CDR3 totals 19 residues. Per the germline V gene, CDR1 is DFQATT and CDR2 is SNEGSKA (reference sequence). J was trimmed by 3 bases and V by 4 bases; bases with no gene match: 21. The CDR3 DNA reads TGCAGTGCTAAGACGCGACTAGCGGTTACTCGTAAGGCTAAAGAGACCCAGTACTTC. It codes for CSAKTRLAVTRKAKETQYF.

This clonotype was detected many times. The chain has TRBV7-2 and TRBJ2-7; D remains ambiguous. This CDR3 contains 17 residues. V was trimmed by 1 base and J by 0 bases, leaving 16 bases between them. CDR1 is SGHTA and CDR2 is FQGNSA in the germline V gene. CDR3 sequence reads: CASSLVDGLDSSYEQYF. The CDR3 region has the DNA TGTGCCAGCAGCTTAGTCGATGGCCTAGACTCCTCCTACGAGCAGTACTTC.

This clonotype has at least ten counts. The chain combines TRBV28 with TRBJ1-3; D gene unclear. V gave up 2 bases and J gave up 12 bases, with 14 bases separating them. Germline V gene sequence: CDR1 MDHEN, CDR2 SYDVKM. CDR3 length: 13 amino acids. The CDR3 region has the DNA TGTGCCAGCAGTTTAGGGCAGAAGGGAGTCATATATTTT. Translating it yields CASSLGQKGVIYF.

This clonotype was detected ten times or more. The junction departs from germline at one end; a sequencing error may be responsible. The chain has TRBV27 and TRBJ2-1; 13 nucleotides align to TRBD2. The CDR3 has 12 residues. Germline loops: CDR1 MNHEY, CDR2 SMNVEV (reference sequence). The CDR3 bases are TGTGCCAGCAGTACTGGACTAGCGGGGGCTCAATTC. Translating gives CASSTGLAGAQF.

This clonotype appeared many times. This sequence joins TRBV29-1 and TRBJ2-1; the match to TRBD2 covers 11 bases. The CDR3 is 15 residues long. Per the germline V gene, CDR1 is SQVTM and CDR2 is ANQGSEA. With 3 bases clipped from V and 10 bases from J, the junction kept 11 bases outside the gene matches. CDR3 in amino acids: CSVERLLAGAYEQFF. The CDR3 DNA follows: TGCAGCGTTGAGAGGTTACTAGCGGGAGCGTACGAGCAGTTCTTC.

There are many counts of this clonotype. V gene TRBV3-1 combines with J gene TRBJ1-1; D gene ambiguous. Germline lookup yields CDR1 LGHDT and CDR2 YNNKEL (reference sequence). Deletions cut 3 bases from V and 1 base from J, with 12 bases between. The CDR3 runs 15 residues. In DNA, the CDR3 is TGTGCCAGCAGCCAGGGATGGAGGTGGAACACTGAAGCTTTCTTT. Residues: CASSQGWRWNTEAFF. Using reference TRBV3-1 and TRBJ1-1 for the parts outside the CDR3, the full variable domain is DTAVSQTPKYLVTQMGNDKSIKCEQNLGHDTMYWYKQDSKKFLKIMFSYNNKELIINETVPNRFSPKSPDKAHLNLHINSLELGDSAVYFCASSQGWRWNTEAFFGQGTRLTVV.

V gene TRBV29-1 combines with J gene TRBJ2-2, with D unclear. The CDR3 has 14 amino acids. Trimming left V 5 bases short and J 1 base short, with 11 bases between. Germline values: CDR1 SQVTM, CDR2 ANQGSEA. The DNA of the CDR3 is TGCAGCGTTTTGGACCCGAGGAACACCGGGGAGCTGTTTTTT. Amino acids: CSVLDPRNTGELFF.